This passage covers 22 T cell receptor beta chains from one sample sequenced in a study of blood T cell repertoires in COVID-19. Clones were sequenced by immunoSEQ multiplex PCR, and TCRdb holds only the in-frame ones, with some missing. The sample includes about 190,000 clones, less than 90% seen only once; the top ten take less than 20%. The sequencing input was peripheral blood. All receptors come from a human donor in a cohort sampled during active COVID-19.

The CDR3 DNA sequence: TGTGCCACCAGCAGAACCGACAGGATTCCCTCTGGGGCCAACGTCCTGACTTTC. Translated: CATSRTDRIPSGANVLTF. The V and J genes are TRBV15 and TRBJ2-6, with a weak D call TRBD1 (6 bases). Germline V gives CDR1 LNHNV, CDR2 YYDKDF (reference sequence). The V end was cut by 2 bases, the J end by 0 bases, with 14 bases between. The CDR3 consists of 18 residues.

The V call is TRBV27, the J call TRBJ1-4, with D unresolved. Germline V gene lookup returns CDR1 MNHEY and CDR2 SMNVEV (reference sequence). V was trimmed by 10 bases and J by 0 bases, leaving 15 bases between them. CDR3 length equals 15 residues. CDR3 protein: CATRRAGSTNEKLFF. Here the CDR3 DNA reads TGTGCCACTCGTAGGGCGGGCTCAACTAATGAAAAACTGTTTTTT. The complete variable domain, with remaining parts taken from reference TRBV27 and TRBJ1-4, reads EAQVTQNPRYLITVTGKKLTVTCSQNMNHEYMSWYRQDPGLGLRQIYYSMNVEVTDKGDVPEGYKVSRKEKRNFPLILESPSPNQTSLYFCATRRAGSTNEKLFFGSGTQLSVL.

The chain links TRBV6-2 or TRBV6-3 to TRBJ2-5, with 10 bases identical to TRBD2. The CDR3 totals 16 residues. Germline-derived CDR1 and CDR2 are MNHEY and SVGEGT. After removal of 3 bases from V and 1 base from J, the junction contained 5 bases not matched to a gene. The CDR3 reads CASSYSAGGLQETQYF. The CDR3 nucleotides read TGTGCCAGCAGTTATTCAGCGGGAGGGCTCCAAGAGACCCAGTACTTC.

The CDR3 sequence: CASSEAQTGSYGYTF. The CDR3 nucleotides are TGTGCCAGCAGTGAAGCCCAGACAGGGAGCTATGGCTACACCTTC. The chain couples TRBV6-1 to TRBJ1-2; TRBD1 matches at 7 bases. CDR1 MNHNS and CDR2 SASEGT come from the germline V gene. This CDR3 contains 15 residues. The V and J ends lost 0 bases and 4 bases, in that order; junction bases with no gene match: 5.

The chain recombines TRBV5-4 with TRBJ1-1; no clear D. This CDR3 comprises 14 residues. CDR1 and CDR2 from the germline V gene are SGHNT and YYREEE (reference sequence). Trimming shortened V by 0 bases and J by 0 bases, and 6 bases separated the two germline ends. CDR3 loop: CASSLVGVNTEAFF. The CDR3 region has the DNA TGTGCCAGCAGCTTGGTCGGAGTGAACACTGAAGCTTTCTTT.

The genes are TRBV11-2 and TRBJ2-2, with unresolved D. Germline V lookup: CDR1 SGHAT, CDR2 FQNNGV. This CDR3 contains 14 residues. The ends were cut back, 2 bases at V and 4 bases at J, with 8 bases in the middle. CDR3 amino acids: CASSLNFLTGELFF. CDR3 sequence (DNA): TGTGCCAGCAGCTTAAATTTCCTCACCGGGGAGCTGTTTTTT.

The CDR3 loop reads CASSHEASTDTQYF. DNA for the CDR3: TGTGCCAGCAGCCACGAGGCTAGCACAGATACGCAGTATTTT. The chain uses TRBV4-2 and TRBJ2-3; D not certain. Germline V gives CDR1 LGHNA, CDR2 YNFKEQ. Trimming stripped 3 bases from V and 0 bases from J, with 7 bases between. The CDR3 spans 14 residues.

Regarding this clone: At the DNA level, this CDR3 is encoded by other sequences in the same sample as well. This rearrangement joins TRBV5-1 to TRBJ1-3; 8 bases map to TRBD1. The CDR3 is made up of 14 amino acids. V shed 0 bases and J 4 bases; nucleotides not matched to a gene: 0. Per germline, CDR1 SGHRS and CDR2 YFSETQ. CDR3 coding DNA: TGCGCCAGCAGCTTGGGGACAGGGGGAAACACCATATATTTT. This gives the protein CASSLGTGGNTIYF.

The chain links TRBV19 to TRBJ2-6; no clear D. Per the germline V gene, CDR1 is LNHDA and CDR2 is SQIVND (reference sequence). Trimming took 0 bases from V and 0 from J, leaving 15 bases between them. The CDR3 runs to 19 residues. CDR3: CASSIDRELLSSGANVLTF. For the CDR3, the DNA is TGTGCCAGTAGTATAGATCGTGAACTATTAAGCTCTGGGGCCAACGTCCTGACTTTC.

The rearrangement uses TRBV6-6 and TRBJ2-3; 9 nucleotides align to TRBD2. Germline V gene data show CDR1 as MNHNY and CDR2 as SVGAGI (reference sequence). This CDR3 spans 16 amino acids. V gave up 7 bases and J gave up 2 bases; unmatched junction bases: 10. The chain's CDR3 is CASKLDGTSYTDTQYF. CDR3 nucleotide sequence: TGTGCCAGCAAACTCGACGGGACTAGCTACACAGATACGCAGTATTTT.

The rearrangement uses TRBV20-1 and TRBJ1-2; D call uncertain. The V end lost 8 bases, the J end lost 6 bases, and 10 bases lay between the germline ends. Germline CDR1 is DFQATT and CDR2 is SNEGSKA (reference sequence). CDR3 length equals 10 residues. CDR3: CSTLRDGYTF. The CDR3 coding sequence is TGCAGTACCCTTCGGGATGGCTACACCTTC.

The rearrangement uses TRBV9 and TRBJ2-1; 8 bases align to TRBD1. The CDR3 has 15 residues. The germline gives CDR1 SGDLS, CDR2 YYNGEE. Unmatched junction bases numbered 7, after V lost 3 bases and J lost 5 bases. The DNA for the CDR3 is TGTGCCAGCAGCGAAGACCAGGGGGCAGACAATGAGCAGTTCTTC. Amino acid sequence: CASSEDQGADNEQFF.

This chain uses TRBV9 with TRBJ1-3; D remains ambiguous. Per the germline V gene, CDR1 is SGDLS and CDR2 is YYNGEE. The CDR3 contains 17 residues. V was shortened by 0 bases and J by 1 base, with 14 bases between the two germline ends. The CDR3 DNA follows: TGTGCCAGCAGCGTAGGCCTGGGAGCCCGGTCTGGAAACACCATATATTTT. It specifies CASSVGLGARSGNTIYF.

CDR3 sequence reads: CASSPNMAGEQYF. CDR3 nucleotide sequence: TGCGCCAGCAGTCCTAACATGGCGGGTGAGCAGTACTTC. The chain has TRBV5-1 and TRBJ2-7; a weak D match, TRBD2 (5 bases). The CDR3 runs to 13 residues. V was shortened by 5 bases and J by 7 bases, with 16 bases between the two germline ends. Germline-derived CDR1 and CDR2 are SGHRS and YFSETQ.

This sequence joins TRBV5-1 and TRBJ2-1; TRBD2 aligns across 8 bases. The junction had 5 bases not matched to a gene; V was cut back by 1 base and J by 8 bases. Germline V CDR1 and CDR2: SGHRS, YFSETQ. The CDR3 contains 14 residues. The CDR3 reads CASSLSRGVHEQFF. CDR3 DNA: TGCGCCAGCAGCTTGTCGCGGGGGGTTCATGAGCAGTTCTTC.

The V call is TRBV27, the J call TRBJ2-1; D might be TRBD2 (6 bases). The CDR3 loop spans 15 amino acids. V was pared by 6 bases and J by 2 bases, with 14 bases between. CDR1 MNHEY and CDR2 SMNVEV come from the germline V gene (reference sequence). The CDR3 loop is CASRSGSLTYNEQFF. The CDR3 nucleotides are TGTGCCAGCAGATCCGGGAGCTTAACCTACAATGAGCAGTTCTTC.

CDR3 sequence: CASSTGTVNQPQHF. Here the CDR3 DNA reads TGTGCCAGCAGTACCGGGACAGTCAATCAGCCCCAGCATTTT. The V and J genes are TRBV6-6 and TRBJ1-5; 7 positions agree with TRBD1. Germline lookup yields CDR1 MNHNY and CDR2 SVGAGI (reference sequence). There are 14 residues in the CDR3. J lost 3 bases, V lost 5 bases, and 4 bases had no gene match.

The chain couples TRBV5-8 to TRBJ2-4; D is undetermined. The ends were cut back, 2 bases at V and 3 bases at J, with 12 bases in the middle. The CDR3 is made up of 15 amino acids. Germline CDR1 is SGHTS and CDR2 is YDEGEE. CDR3 DNA: TGTGCCAGCAGCTTTATCACATCTGACAAAAACATTCAGTACTTC. The encoded protein is CASSFITSDKNIQYF.

The CDR3 loop reads CSVDRPSGSSGAYNEQFF. The CDR3 nucleotides read TGCAGCGTCGATCGACCTAGCGGGAGTAGCGGGGCGTACAATGAGCAGTTCTTC. The V and J genes are TRBV29-1 and TRBJ2-1; TRBD2 aligns across 10 bases. With 6 bases clipped from V and 4 bases from J, the junction kept 18 bases outside the gene matches. CDR3 length: 18 residues. From germline, CDR1 is SQVTM and CDR2 ANQGSEA.

This chain joins TRBV28 and TRBJ1-5; tentative D call: TRBD1 (5 bases). The V gene lost 5 bases and the J gene lost 2 bases, with 16 bases spanning the gap. The germline V gene encodes CDR1 MDHEN and CDR2 SYDVKM. This CDR3 spans 16 amino acids. CDR3 region: CASSPQGWSGNQPQHF. The CDR3 region has the DNA TGTGCCAGCAGTCCCCAGGGTTGGAGCGGCAATCAGCCCCAGCATTTT.

The chain joins TRBV19 to TRBJ2-1; D unresolved. Germline V CDR1 and CDR2: LNHDA, SQIVND (reference sequence). This CDR3 has 14 residues. The V end was cut by 4 bases, the J end by 6 bases, with 13 bases between. The CDR3 sequence is CASSTQLGGNEQFF. In DNA form, the CDR3 reads TGTGCCAGTAGTACCCAGTTAGGCGGCAATGAGCAGTTCTTC.

V usage is TRBV14 and J usage is TRBJ2-2, with a tentative D call TRBD1 (5 bases). This CDR3 comprises 16 residues. The V end was cut by 2 bases, the J end by 4 bases, with 14 bases between. Germline V gives CDR1 SGHDN, CDR2 FVKESK. CDR3 nucleotide sequence: TGTGCCAGCAGCCAACTCCAGGGAAGTGGCACCGGGGAGCTGTTTTTT. Protein sequence: CASSQLQGSGTGELFF.